This entry describes one TCR beta chain. Its binding antigen is unknown. No much larger clonotype is one base removed from it; base qualities were not supplied. Synthesis of TCR cDNA relied on 5'RACE template switching, a step that introduced a universal primer site along with unique molecular identifiers. Priming of cDNA synthesis was performed from both the TCR alpha and TCR beta constant segments. Library amplification used two PCR steps, and the second PCR step added sample barcodes and sequencing adapters. Sequencing of the libraries was done on either Illumina HiSeq 2500 (2x100 bp) or NovaSeq (2x150 bp). As for the authors' bioinformatics: MIGEC was used to demultiplex reads and collapse the reads into UMI consensus sequences, and MiXCR was used for V(D)J alignment. Clonotypes responding to the vaccine were identified with edgeR on replicate PBMC samples, with the criteria of FDR below 0.01 and a log2 fold change above 5 up to day 15. Each bulk clonotype received a CD4 or CD8 identity based on whether the sequenced CD4 or CD8 repertoire contained that clonotype at higher abundance. Using fastp at Q25 and MiXCR, TCRdb reprocessed the public reads and kept productive beta chains. Rows with a matching CDR3 protein are joined into one entry that keeps the most common DNA and genes. V and J calls and clone size were set by TCRdb, not the authors. The sample profile shows a few hundred thousand distinct CDR3 sequences; 15% to 20% of them were found once. The ten largest clones add up to approximately 14% of the sample.

The CDR3 goes from the cysteine to the phenylalanine over 14 residues. CDR3 DNA is the only sequence kept; it has 42 bases, read in frame from the first base. The germline V gene sets CDR1 to KGHSH and CDR2 to LQKENI. Trimming removed 2 bases from V and 5 bases from J, leaving 10 bases between the germline ends. The sample originates from a study of T cells after yellow fever vaccination (dated by TCRdb to about 2019). About the investigation overall: The SMART-Seq v4 Ultra Low Input RNA kit was used to prepare libraries from fractions with low cell numbers. To follow T-cell clones before and after primary and booster YFV17D yellow fever vaccination, bulk TCR alpha and beta repertoires were sequenced over time. The cohort comprised two healthy male donors, one aged 18 to 30 and one aged 30 to 40 years. Blood samples were taken at several timepoints before and after primary and secondary immunization, and bulk PBMC replicates and cell subsets were isolated. Study-level results and caveats: After the booster, most clones that had expanded after primary vaccination were detected again (over 95% of CD4 and over 75% of CD8), suggesting broad maintenance of memory. The secondary T-cell response was weaker than the primary response but faster, peaking on day 5 instead of day 15. A small share of clonotypes occurred in both CD4 and CD8 compartments, likely arising from convergent recombination. The study included only a couple of donors, which limits how far the findings can be generalized. Computational filtering was needed because FACS-sorted repertoires could contain abundant contaminating clonotypes from the bulk population.

What the treatment or condition label conveys for this sample: live attenuated yellow fever vaccine strain. At each blood-draw timepoint, two biological replicates of bulk PBMCs were obtained. PBMCs were isolated from peripheral blood using a standard Ficoll-Paque protocol. RNA was extracted with TriZol from bulk PBMCs, CD4 and CD8 fractions, and dextramer-positive and dextramer-negative fractions. Here the sequenced sample was PBMCs, taken 15 days after the yellow fever booster vaccination. This clonotype was sampled from a man younger than 45 who received the YFV17D yellow fever vaccine. The sequence is built from TRBV18 and TRBJ2-1; the D assignment is uncertain and may be TRBD1 or TRBD2, with 6 bases supporting each. The base sequence is TGTGCCAGCTCACCAATCGGGGGCAACAATGAGCAGTTCTTC. Translated, it gives CASSPIGGNNEQFF.